This TCR beta chain was sequenced for a study of blood T cell repertoires in COVID-19. Study overall: Samples representing acute and convalescent COVID-19 were sourced from the United States, Italy and Spain. Nucleic acid was either cDNA or gDNA, and it came from T cells, B-cell-depleted T cells, or PBMCs.

Per the original data handling: It was from reference gene primer amplification that nucleated cell counts were estimated. The data were produced by immunoSEQ multiplex PCR, yet TCRdb's version contains in-frame clones alone and is incomplete. V and J calls plus clone size are reproduced from that table; the DNA served to infer D and trimming. The sample consists of roughly 260,000 clones, roughly four fifths of them appearing once. Germline V gene sequence: CDR1 LGHNA, CDR2 YSLEER. This CDR3 spans 19 amino acids. Losses at the gene ends were 1 base for V and 4 bases for J; bases not matched to a gene: 14.

This TCR derives from a woman aged 70 to 79 with acute or convalescent COVID-19. The specimen sequenced was peripheral blood. This chain links TRBV4-3 with TRBJ2-3; 10 positions agree with TRBD2. DNA of the CDR3: TGCGCCAGCAGCCAAGCTATAGGAGCGGGGGGGGCCGTACCAGATACGCAGTATTTT. It encodes CASSQAIGAGGAVPDTQYF.